This T cell receptor (beta chain) is from a study of blood T cell repertoires in COVID-19. About the research overall: Acute and convalescent COVID-19 specimens originated in the United States, Italy and Spain.

Recruited during active infection, patients (from Seattle) were subsequently followed longitudinally. This CDR3 contains 15 residues. CDR1 SGHTS and CDR2 YDEGEE come from the germline V gene. The germline V and J ends were trimmed by 0 bases and 0 bases, with 7 bases remaining between them. Assay: immunoSEQ multiplex PCR; the TCRdb copy retains only in-frame clones and omits some. The table records about 130,000 clones, about four fifths of them present only once. A single count supports this clone. This receptor was identified in a woman aged 70-85 years with COVID-19, enrolled during active disease. V gene TRBV5-8 combines with J gene TRBJ1-5, with a weak D call TRBD1 (5 bases). Sequenced input: peripheral blood. The CDR3 here is CASSLGDSSNQPQHF. The DNA for the CDR3 is TGTGCCAGCAGCTTGGGAGACAGTAGCAATCAGCCCCAGCATTTT.